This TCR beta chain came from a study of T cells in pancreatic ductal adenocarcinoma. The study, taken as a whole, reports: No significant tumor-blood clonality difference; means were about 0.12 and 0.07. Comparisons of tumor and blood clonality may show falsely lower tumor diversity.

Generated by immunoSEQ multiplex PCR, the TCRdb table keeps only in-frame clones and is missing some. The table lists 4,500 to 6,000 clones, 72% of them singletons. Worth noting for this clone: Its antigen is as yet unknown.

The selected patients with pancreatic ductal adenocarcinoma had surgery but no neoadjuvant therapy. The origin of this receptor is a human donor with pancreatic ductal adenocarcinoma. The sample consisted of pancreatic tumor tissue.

CDR3 residues: CASSLTAVQPQHF. The CDR3 DNA reads TGTGCCAGCAGCTTGACAGCGGTCCAGCCCCAGCATTTT. The V gene is TRBV5-5, the J gene TRBJ1-5; unclear D gene. The CDR3 contains 13 residues. CDR1 is SGHKS, CDR2 YYEKEE, per germline (reference sequence). Trimming left V 1 base short and J 7 bases short, with 9 bases between. The full variable domain, with the rest looked up from reference TRBV5-5 and TRBJ1-5, is DAGVTQSPTHLIKTRGQQVTLRCSPISGHKSVSWYQQVLGQGPQFIFQYYEKEERGRGNFPDRFSARQFPNYSSELNVNALLLGDSALYLCASSLTAVQPQHFGDGTRLSIL.